These 12 T cell receptor beta chains were all obtained from the same sample, sequenced in a study of cytomegalovirus exposure and HLA in healthy donors. Primers: 60 Vbeta forward and 13 Jbeta reverse. Clones were sequenced by immunoSEQ multiplex PCR, and TCRdb holds only the in-frame ones, with some missing. The table includes 150,000 to 200,000 clones, roughly 73% detected once. What was sequenced was PBMCs. Receptors originate from a male donor in good health and CMV-seronegative.

This clone has only a few counts. This rearrangement joins TRBV9 to TRBJ1-1; D is perhaps TRBD1 (6 bases). The germline V and J ends were trimmed by 2 bases and 7 bases, with 9 bases remaining between them. This CDR3 has 12 amino acids. In germline, CDR1 is SGDLS, CDR2 YYNGEE. In DNA, the CDR3 is TGTGCCAGCAGCGTCAGGGGTGGTGAAGCTTTCTTT. Amino acid sequence: CASSVRGGEAFF.

This clone was detected a few times. The V and J genes are TRBV6-5 and TRBJ2-2; D uncertain. V was pared by 2 bases and J by 6 bases, with 13 bases between. CDR1 is MNHEY, CDR2 SVGAGI, per germline. The CDR3 is made up of 15 amino acids. In DNA form, the CDR3 reads TGTGCCAGCAGTTACCTCCTAGACGGAGCCGGGGAGCTGTTTTTT. It translates to CASSYLLDGAGELFF.

V and J are TRBV10-3 and TRBJ2-5; 8 bases are shared with TRBD1. The DNA end is a closer match to TRBJ2-7, so the J assignment may be wrong. The CDR3 sequence is 13 residues long. The germline CDR1 and CDR2 sequences are ENHRY and SYGVKD. The CDR3 is CAIRGTGAYEQYF. The CDR3 DNA reads as TGTGCCATCAGGGGGACAGGAGCCTACGAGCAGTACTTC.

This chain links TRBV30 with TRBJ2-3; the match to TRBD1 covers 8 bases. J gave up 4 bases and V 2 bases, and 8 bases lay outside the gene matches. The germline CDR1 and CDR2 sequences are GTSNPN and SVGIG (reference sequence). This CDR3 spans 15 amino acids. The CDR3 nucleotides are TGTGCCTGGAGTCCCGGGACAGGAGGGGCAGATACGCAGTATTTT. The encoded protein is CAWSPGTGGADTQYF.

This clone was observed a handful of times. The chain couples TRBV2 to TRBJ2-1; TRBD2 might be the D (6 bases). V gave up 3 bases and J gave up 8 bases, with 17 bases separating them. The V gene's germline CDR1 is SNHLY and CDR2 FYNNEI. The CDR3 consists of 15 residues. For the CDR3, the DNA is TGTGCCAGCAGTGACGTTCAGCGGGCTTTCGATGAGCAGTTCTTC. Its translation is CASSDVQRAFDEQFF.

The chain is built from TRBV5-4 and TRBJ1-4; 9 bases map to TRBD1. The V and J ends lost 1 base and 8 bases, in that order; junction bases with no gene match: 3. CDR3 length: 14 residues. Germline lookup yields CDR1 SGHNT and CDR2 YYREEE (reference sequence). The CDR3 DNA reads as TGTGCCAGCAGCTTGTTGGGACAGGGCGAAAAACTGTTTTTT. It codes for CASSLLGQGEKLFF.

The chain joins TRBV5-1 to TRBJ1-1; possibly TRBD1 for D (6 bases). CDR1 and CDR2 from the germline V gene are SGHRS and YFSETQ. The CDR3 totals 14 residues. Trimming removed 1 base from V and 3 bases from J, with 10 bases in between. CDR3 residues: CASSLTGTDTEAFF. CDR3 in DNA: TGCGCCAGCAGCTTGACAGGGACGGACACTGAAGCTTTCTTT.

The CDR3 nucleotides are TGTGCCAGCAGCTTTAGACAGGGAGGCGAGACCCAGTACTTC. It codes for CASSFRQGGETQYF. The gene calls are TRBV5-4 and TRBJ2-5, with D possibly being TRBD1 (7 bases). V gave up 2 bases and J gave up 5 bases, with 13 bases separating them. Germline CDR1 is SGHNT and CDR2 is YYREEE (reference sequence). The CDR3 totals 14 residues. Looking up the rest from reference TRBV5-4 and TRBJ2-5 gives the full variable domain: ETGVTQSPTHLIKTRGQQVTLRCSSQSGHNTVSWYQQALGQGPQFIFQYYREEENGRGNFPPRFSGLQFPNYSSELNVNALELDDSALYLCASSFRQGGETQYFGPGTRLLVL.

The chain has TRBV4-1 and TRBJ2-5; perhaps TRBD2 as D (6 bases). The CDR3 sequence is 13 residues long. Looked up from germline, CDR1 is MGHRA and CDR2 is YSYEKL. Trimming took off 0 bases at V and 13 bases at J, with 15 bases between the two ends. CDR3 amino acids: CASSQDWEDTRYF. Written as DNA, the CDR3 is TGCGCCAGCAGCCAAGATTGGGAGGACACTCGGTACTTC.

This clone was seen a single time. The CDR3 DNA reads TGTGCCAGTAGTAGTACGGTACAGGGGGCGACGTACAATGAGCAGTTCTTC. It translates to CASSSTVQGATYNEQFF. This sequence joins TRBV19 and TRBJ2-1, with TRBD1 identical over 9 bases. CDR3 size: 17 residues. Trimming cost V 4 bases and J 4 bases; bases outside gene matches: 11. CDR1 LNHDA and CDR2 SQIVND come from the germline V gene (reference sequence).

This clone was counted a few times. One junction end disagrees with the germline gene, perhaps due to a read error. The CDR3 sequence: CSSSPLKSGGTEAFF. The CDR3 DNA follows: TGTTCCAGCAGCCCCCTAAAATCGGGGGGCACTGAAGCTTTCTTT. The rearrangement links TRBV7-9 to TRBJ1-1, with TRBD1 as a possible D gene (5 bases). The CDR3 covers 15 residues. Per germline, CDR1 SEHNR and CDR2 FQNEAQ (reference sequence).

This clone was picked up a small number of times. The chain uses TRBV28 and TRBJ1-2; D possibly corresponds to TRBD1 (5 bases). CDR1 is MDHEN, CDR2 SYDVKM, per germline. Trimming stripped 5 bases from V and 4 bases from J, with 11 bases between. The CDR3 has 13 residues. The CDR3 loop reads CASSGWTTYGYTF. The CDR3, as DNA: TGTGCCAGCAGTGGTTGGACAACCTATGGCTACACCTTC.